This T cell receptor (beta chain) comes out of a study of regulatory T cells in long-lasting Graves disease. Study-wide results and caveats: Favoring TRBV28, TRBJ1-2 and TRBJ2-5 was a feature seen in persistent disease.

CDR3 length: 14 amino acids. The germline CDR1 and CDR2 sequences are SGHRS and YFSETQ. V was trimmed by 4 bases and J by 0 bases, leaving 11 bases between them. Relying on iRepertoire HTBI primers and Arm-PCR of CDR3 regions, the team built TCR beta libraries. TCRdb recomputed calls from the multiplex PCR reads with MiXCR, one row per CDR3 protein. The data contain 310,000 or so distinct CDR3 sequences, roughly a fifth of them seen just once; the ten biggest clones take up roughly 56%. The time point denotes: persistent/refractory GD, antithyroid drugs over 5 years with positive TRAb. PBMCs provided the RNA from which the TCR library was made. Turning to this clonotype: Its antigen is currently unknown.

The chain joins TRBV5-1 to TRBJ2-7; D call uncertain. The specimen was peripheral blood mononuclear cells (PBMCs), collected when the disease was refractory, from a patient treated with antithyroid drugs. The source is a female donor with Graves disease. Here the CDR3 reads CASSPLYASYEQYF. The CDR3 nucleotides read TGCGCCAGCAGCCCCCTTTACGCCTCCTACGAGCAGTACTTC.